This entry features one T cell receptor (beta chain) sequence. Its antigen is unknown. The CDR3 runs 14 residues. The germline V gene encodes CDR1 MNHNS and CDR2 SASEGT. The data were taken from a study of cytomegalovirus exposure and HLA in healthy donors. Overall study findings and caveats: In vitro work confirmed that a few CMV-associated chains recognize CMV antigens.

The PCR employed 60 Vbeta primers together with 13 Jbeta primers. Here immunoSEQ multiplex PCR was the method, and the copy in TCRdb shows in-frame clones only, minus some. This sample has about 110,000 clones, with over 70% found just once. This TCR was recovered from a female donor in good health and CMV-seronegative. Sequencing was performed on PBMCs. V is TRBV6-1 and J is TRBJ2-5; TRBD1 matches 8 bases. The DNA end is a closer match to TRBJ2-7, so the J assignment may be wrong. The CDR3, as DNA: TGTGCCAGCAGGGCCAACAGGGGGGACTACGAGCAGTACTTC. Its translation is CASRANRGDYEQYF.